Given below is one T cell receptor (beta chain) in context. Its matching antigen is unknown. Sequenced by immunoSEQ multiplex PCR; TCRdb stores in-frame clones only, minus some. The table has 70,000 to 95,000 clones, about 90% seen once. The CDR3 is made up of 15 amino acids. V was cut by 1 base and J by 2 bases, with 11 bases left in between. Germline CDR1 and CDR2: LNHDA and SQIVND (reference sequence). This sample was included in a study of OX40 agonist ivuxolimab in advanced cancers. Study results and limitations: Expanded peripheral T cell antigen specificity was not determined.

This receptor was taken from an adult with an advanced solid tumor such as melanoma, head and neck, liver or kidney cancer. The sample here was CD4+ or CD8+ T cells sorted from blood, taken in a trial of the OX40 agonist ivuxolimab. This chain connects TRBV19 to TRBJ1-2; D unresolved. CDR3 loop: CASSIGGRTNYGYTF. The CDR3 DNA is TGTGCCAGTAGTATAGGAGGCCGTACCAACTATGGCTACACCTTC.